The source of this TCR beta chain is a study of blood T cell repertoires in COVID-19. On the study more broadly: The United States, Italy and Spain supplied acute and convalescent COVID-19 samples. PBMCs, B-cell-depleted T cells, or T cells were the source of the cDNA or gDNA that made up the material.

Germline V CDR1 and CDR2: MNHEY, SVGAGI. The ends lost 4 bases at V and 6 bases at J; junction bases unmatched: 2. CDR3 length: 13 amino acids. Method: immunoSEQ multiplex PCR; TCRdb's copy keeps in-frame clones and lacks some. Among under 500,000 clones, 85% to 90% were seen once, and the ten largest hold around 4.5%. V and J are TRBV6-5 and TRBJ1-1; 10 bases line up with TRBD1. The sample comprised peripheral blood. The sequence was collected from a woman aged 25 to 39 with acute or convalescent COVID-19. This chain's CDR3 is CASSSTGGPEAFF. The CDR3 DNA follows: TGTGCCAGCAGTTCGACAGGGGGCCCTGAAGCTTTCTTT.